The 4 T cell receptor beta chains reported below all come from one sample, sequenced in a study of T cell changes during pregnancy in multiple sclerosis. Libraries were prepared by immunoSEQ multiplex PCR; TCRdb keeps only in-frame clonotypes and omits some of them. The top ten clones hold 0.78% of a sample with about 100,000 clones, roughly 92% of them seen once. Sequenced material: peripheral blood, taken in the third trimester of pregnancy. These receptors were taken from a female donor in good health, enrolled as a control in a pregnancy study.

The CDR3 DNA sequence: TGCGCCAGTCAAGACCCGGGACAGATTTTCTATGGCTACACCTTC. Translation: CASQDPGQIFYGYTF. The chain is built from TRBV5-1 and TRBJ1-2; 7 positions agree with TRBD1. This CDR3 has 15 amino acids. The J segment lost 4 bases and the V segment lost 8 bases, leaving 14 bases of the junction unmatched. Germline CDR1 SGHRS, CDR2 YFSETQ.

The chain employs TRBV11-3 and TRBJ1-4, with a weak D call TRBD1 (5 bases). Per the germline V gene, CDR1 is SGHNT and CDR2 is YENEEA. The CDR3 contains 14 residues. Trimming cost V 5 bases and J 12 bases, with 19 bases left between them. CDR3 DNA sequence: TGTGCCAGCAGCCCGGAAGCTTATCGGGGGGAACTGTTTTTT. It translates to CASSPEAYRGELFF.

This chain joins TRBV5-4 and TRBJ1-1; D is possibly TRBD1 (6 bases). The ends were cut back, 0 bases at V and 3 bases at J, with 12 bases in the middle. The germline gives CDR1 SGHNT, CDR2 YYREEE (reference sequence). The CDR3 extends over 15 amino acids. This chain's CDR3 is CASSLAPGVDTEAFF. In DNA, the CDR3 is TGTGCCAGCAGCTTGGCCCCAGGGGTGGACACTGAAGCTTTCTTT.

The CDR3 is CASSPDRAGTEAFF. The CDR3 DNA reads as TGTGCCAGCAGCCCGGACAGGGCAGGCACTGAAGCTTTCTTT. The chain joins TRBV9 to TRBJ1-1; 8 bases are shared with TRBD1. This CDR3 comprises 14 residues. CDR1 and CDR2 from the germline V gene are SGDLS and YYNGEE. V shed 4 bases and J 4 bases; nucleotides not matched to a gene: 6.